Listed below are T cell receptor beta chains from one sample, sequenced in a study of CD8+ T cells in alopecia areata. Measured with immunoSEQ multiplex PCR; TCRdb has only the in-frame clones, and not every one. This sample has 110,000 to 150,000 clones, with around 82% found just once. The sample here was CD8+ T cells sorted from blood, taken at week 4, from a patient treated with tofacitinib. The receptor source for this set is a human donor with alopecia areata. CDR3s include the opening cysteine and the closing phenylalanine or tryptophan. A D gene is named only where the DNA matches it firmly. Not every row has a clone size; where given, it reads once, few, many or a size class.

v_call	d_call	j_call	clone_size	cdr3_aa	cdr3_nt
TRBV19	.	TRBJ1-1	.	CAISRGAEAFF	TGTGCCATTTCCCGGGGCGCTGAAGCTTTCTTT
TRBV20-1	.	TRBJ2-4	few	CSARDLQVIYF	TGCAGTGCTAGAGATTTACAGGTTATTTACTTC
TRBV6-1	.	TRBJ2-7	.	CASRRPAGGSEQYF	TGTGCCAGCCGTCGCCCGGCAGGGGGGAGCGAGCAGTACTTC
TRBV14	.	TRBJ2-1	.	CASSQKQGGYNEQFF	TGTGCCAGCAGCCAAAAACAGGGAGGCTACAATGAGCAGTTCTTC
TRBV11-2	TRBD2	TRBJ2-5	.	CASSLDTSGGWETQYF	TGTGCCAGCAGCTTAGACACTAGCGGGGGCTGGGAGACCCAGTACTTC
TRBV4-1	TRBD1	TRBJ2-3	.	CASSQIGQGGTDTQYF	TGCGCCAGCAGCCAGATAGGACAGGGGGGCACAGATACGCAGTATTTT
TRBV6-5	TRBD1	TRBJ2-7	.	CASSSPGTGSYEQYF	TGTGCCAGCAGTTCCCCCGGGACAGGATCCTACGAGCAGTACTTC
TRBV7-9	.	TRBJ2-1	.	CASSLALRGEQFF	TGTGCCAGCAGCTTAGCGCTGAGGGGTGAGCAGTTCTTC
TRBV2	.	TRBJ2-1	few	CASRVGPSSYNEQFF	TGTGCCAGCAGGGTCGGCCCGAGCTCCTACAATGAGCAGTTCTTC
TRBV5-1	.	TRBJ2-5	.	CASRVMVVQETQYF	TGCGCCAGCAGGGTCATGGTAGTACAAGAGACCCAGTACTTC
TRBV29-1	.	TRBJ2-1	.	CSVDGNEQFF	TGCAGCGTTGACGGGAATGAGCAGTTCTTC
TRBV6-1	.	TRBJ2-7	once	CASSESGAPYEQYF	TGTGCCAGCAGTGAGTCAGGGGCACCCTACGAGCAGTACTTC
TRBV4-1	.	TRBJ1-2	.	CASSPAGQGNGYTF	TGCGCCAGCAGCCCCGCGGGCCAGGGGAATGGCTACACCTTC
TRBV7-3	.	TRBJ2-5	.	CASSSTGGIQETQYF	TGTGCCAGCAGCTCAACTGGGGGGATCCAAGAGACCCAGTACTTC
TRBV30	TRBD1	TRBJ1-1	.	CAWRTGGVMNTEAFF	TGTGCCTGGAGGACAGGGGGGGTTATGAACACTGAAGCTTTCTTT
TRBV6-5	.	TRBJ2-3	.	CASSYFLRDTQYF	TGTGCCAGCAGTTACTTCTTGCGGGATACGCAGTATTTT
TRBV7-9	TRBD1	TRBJ2-7	.	CASSRRTGTDSYEQYF	TGTGCCAGCAGCCGAAGAACCGGGACAGACTCCTACGAGCAGTACTTC
TRBV12-2	.	TRBJ1-2	.	CASLPGQAHSNYGYTF	TGTGCAAGTCTCCCGGGACAGGCACACTCTAACTATGGCTACACCTTC
TRBV27	.	TRBJ2-5	few	CASSPWDRETQYF	TGTGCCAGCAGCCCCTGGGACCGGGAGACCCAGTACTTC
TRBV6-6	.	TRBJ2-1	.	CASSYSVLDNEQFF	TGTGCCAGCAGTTACTCGGTCTTGGACAATGAGCAGTTCTTC
TRBV7-9	TRBD2	TRBJ2-7	.	CASSPRLAGGKEQYF	TGTGCCAGCAGCCCTCGACTAGCGGGGGGTAAAGAGCAGTACTTC
TRBV19	.	TRBJ2-2	.	CASSTQGSGELFF	TGTGCCAGTAGTACCCAAGGGTCCGGGGAGCTGTTTTTT
TRBV29-1	TRBD1	TRBJ1-1	.	CSVVARGREAEAFF	TGCAGCGTTGTTGCCAGGGGGCGTGAGGCTGAAGCTTTCTTT
TRBV21-1	.	TRBJ1-3	few	CASSAPPRDRGHLCSGNTIYF	TGTGCCAGCAGCGCCCCGCCCCGGGACAGGGGCCACCTCTGCTCTGGAAACACCATATATTTT
TRBV4-3	.	TRBJ2-7	.	CASSQDFGNIYEQYF	TGCGCCAGCAGCCAAGATTTTGGCAACATCTACGAGCAGTACTTC
TRBV7-9	.	TRBJ1-2	once	CASSLVEGANGYTF	TGTGCCAGCAGCTTAGTGGAAGGGGCCAATGGCTACACCTTC
TRBV4-1	.	TRBJ2-5	.	CASSQVGPETQYF	TGCGCCAGCAGCCAAGTCGGCCCGGAGACCCAGTACTTC
TRBV7-2	TRBD2	TRBJ2-5	.	CASSPWDYQETQYF	TGTGCCAGCAGCCCTTGGGACTATCAAGAGACCCAGTACTTC
TRBV4-2	TRBD1	TRBJ2-3	.	CASSSPPWTGIDTQYF	TGTGCCAGCAGCTCCCCCCCTTGGACAGGGATAGATACGCAGTATTTT
TRBV19	.	TRBJ1-1	.	CASSMVLGGTEAFF	TGTGCCAGTAGTATGGTTCTAGGGGGCACTGAAGCTTTCTTT
TRBV27	TRBD1	TRBJ1-2	.	CASRHGTGGGNGYTF	TGTGCCAGCAGGCATGGAACAGGGGGTGGGAATGGCTACACCTTC
TRBV7-8	.	TRBJ1-6	.	CASSPAGEYSYNSPLHF	TGTGCCAGCAGCCCAGCAGGGGAATACTCCTATAATTCACCCCTCCACTTT
TRBV27	.	TRBJ2-2	.	CASSLGGDTGELFF	TGTGCCAGCAGTTTAGGCGGAGACACCGGGGAGCTGTTTTTT
TRBV5-4	.	TRBJ1-1	.	CASGRGGAF	TGTGCCAGCGGTCGGGGTGGGGCCTTT
TRBV7-9	TRBD1	TRBJ2-7	.	CASSLTGKGYEQYF	TGTGCCAGCAGCTTGACAGGGAAGGGCTACGAGCAGTACTTC
TRBV13	TRBD1	TRBJ2-3	.	CASSYPGQDTDTQYF	TGTGCCAGCAGCTACCCGGGACAGGACACAGATACGCAGTATTTT
TRBV4-1	.	TRBJ2-1	.	CASNLGRDSYNEQFF	TGCGCCAGCAACCTGGGCAGGGACTCCTACAATGAGCAGTTCTTC
TRBV14	.	TRBJ1-1	.	CASSPRGGLHTEAFF	TGTGCCAGCAGCCCCAGGGGAGGGTTACACACTGAAGCTTTCTTT
TRBV6-5	TRBD2	TRBJ2-1	.	CASSYRTSGGSEQFF	TGTGCCAGCAGTTACCGAACTAGCGGGGGGAGTGAGCAGTTCTTC
TRBV6-5	TRBD1	TRBJ1-1	.	CASSNRGDTEAFF	TGTGCCAGCTCCAACAGGGGGGACACTGAAGCTTTCTTT
TRBV13	TRBD2	TRBJ2-1	.	CASSTVAGYNNEQFF	TGTGCCAGCAGCACGGTAGCGGGGTATAACAATGAGCAGTTCTTC
TRBV27	TRBD1	TRBJ1-2	once	CASSLTGIHGYTF	TGTGCCAGCAGTTTGACAGGGATCCATGGCTACACCTTC
TRBV7-6	TRBD2	TRBJ2-3	once	CASSPSGGTDTQYF	TGTGCCAGCAGCCCTAGCGGGGGCACAGATACGCAGTATTTT
TRBV29-1	TRBD1	TRBJ1-2	.	CSLFQGAYGYTF	TGCAGCCTATTCCAGGGGGCCTATGGCTACACCTTC
TRBV7-8	TRBD2	TRBJ2-5	few	CASSHARTSGGKETQYF	TGTGCCAGCAGCCACGCCAGGACTAGCGGGGGAAAAGAGACCCAGTACTTC
TRBV29-1	.	TRBJ2-1	.	CSVEGGAGIYNEQFF	TGCAGCGTTGAGGGTGGTGCGGGGATCTACAATGAGCAGTTCTTC
TRBV4-1	.	TRBJ2-7	.	CASSQKRASETYEQYF	TGCGCCAGCAGCCAAAAGAGAGCTAGCGAGACCTACGAGCAGTACTTC
TRBV21-1	.	TRBJ2-6	.	CASSNEDRAQSGANVLTF	TGTGCCAGCAGCAATGAGGACAGGGCGCAATCTGGGGCCAACGTCCTGACTTTC
TRBV6-5	TRBD1	TRBJ1-1	.	CASSRNRGNTEAFF	TGTGCCAGCAGCCGAAACAGGGGGAACACTGAAGCTTTCTTT